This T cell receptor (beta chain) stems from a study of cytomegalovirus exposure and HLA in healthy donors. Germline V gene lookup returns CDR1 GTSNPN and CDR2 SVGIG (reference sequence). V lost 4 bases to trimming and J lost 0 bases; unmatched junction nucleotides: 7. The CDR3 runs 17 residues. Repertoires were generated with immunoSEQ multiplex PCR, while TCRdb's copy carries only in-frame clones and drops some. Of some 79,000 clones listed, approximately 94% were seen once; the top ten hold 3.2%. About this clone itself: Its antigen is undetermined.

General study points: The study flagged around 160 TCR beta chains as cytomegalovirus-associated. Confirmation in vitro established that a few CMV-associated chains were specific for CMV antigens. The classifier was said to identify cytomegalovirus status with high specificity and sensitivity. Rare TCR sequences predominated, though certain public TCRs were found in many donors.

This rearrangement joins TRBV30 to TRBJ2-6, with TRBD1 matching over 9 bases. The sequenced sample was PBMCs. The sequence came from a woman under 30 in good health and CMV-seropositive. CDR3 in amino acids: CAWTRTGETSGANVLTF. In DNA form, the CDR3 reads TGTGCCTGGACTAGGACAGGGGAAACCTCTGGGGCCAACGTCCTGACTTTC.